The next 32 T cell receptor beta chains were all read from a single sample in a study of OX40 agonist ivuxolimab in advanced cancers. The method was immunoSEQ multiplex PCR; TCRdb's version includes in-frame clones alone and lacks a portion of them. The sample records 90,000 to 100,000 clones, roughly 84% being singletons. The sample consisted of CD4+ or CD8+ T cells sorted from blood, taken in a trial of the OX40 agonist ivuxolimab. The receptors here all came from an adult with an advanced solid tumor such as melanoma, head and neck, liver or kidney cancer.

This chain links TRBV27 with TRBJ1-5; the D is unclear. Germline V lookup: CDR1 MNHEY, CDR2 SMNVEV (reference sequence). This CDR3 is built from 13 residues. The V gene lost 7 bases and the J gene lost 0 bases, with 7 bases spanning the gap. In DNA, the CDR3 is TGTGCCAGCATGCGATATAGCAATCAGCCCCAGCATTTT. Encoded protein: CASMRYSNQPQHF.

V gene TRBV6-1 combines with J gene TRBJ1-1; D perhaps matches TRBD1 (5 bases). This CDR3 has 13 residues. V was pared by 3 bases and J by 10 bases, with 15 bases between. Per the germline V gene, CDR1 is MNHNS and CDR2 is SASEGT. CDR3 nucleotides: TGTGCCAGCAGTGAGTTGCTGCAGGGAAGAGCTTTCTTT. It codes for CASSELLQGRAFF.

This chain joins TRBV10-2 and TRBJ1-5; maybe TRBD1 (6 bases). The CDR3 is 17 amino acids. Germline assignment: CDR1 WSHSY and CDR2 SAAADI. V shed 6 bases and J shed 0 bases, with 18 bases lying between them. The CDR3 region has the DNA TGCGCCAGCAGCGCCCGGTGGGGGGCTGATAGCAATCAGCCCCAGCATTTT. Protein product: CASSARWGADSNQPQHF.

The chain carries TRBV7-9 and TRBJ2-2; D may be TRBD1 or TRBD2 (5 bases each). The V gene's germline CDR1 is SEHNR and CDR2 FQNEAQ (reference sequence). The CDR3 length is 14 residues. Trimming stripped 4 bases from V and 5 bases from J, with 11 bases between. CDR3: CASSSSGPTGELFF. The CDR3 DNA reads as TGTGCCAGCAGCTCCTCGGGGCCTACCGGGGAGCTGTTTTTT. The variable domain in full, with the rest retrieved from reference TRBV7-9 and TRBJ2-2, is DTGVSQNPRHKITKRGQNVTFRCDPISEHNRLYWYRQTLGQGPEFLTYFQNEAQLEKSRLLSDRFSAERPKGSFSTLEIQRTEQGDSAMYLCASSSSGPTGELFFGEGSRLTVL.

V and J are TRBV11-1 and TRBJ2-2; possibly TRBD2 for D (6 bases). V lost 1 base to trimming and J lost 2 bases, with 11 bases between them. Germline CDR1 is SGHAT and CDR2 is FQDESV (reference sequence). CDR3 length: 16 amino acids. CDR3 region: CASSLDGRGNTGELFF. The CDR3 bases are TGTGCCAGCAGCTTAGACGGGAGAGGAAACACCGGGGAGCTGTTTTTT. The full variable domain, with the rest looked up from reference TRBV11-1 and TRBJ2-2, is EAEVAQSPRYKITEKSQAVAFWCDPISGHATLYWYRQILGQGPELLVQFQDESVVDDSQLPKDRFSAERLKGVDSTLKIQPAELGDSAMYLCASSLDGRGNTGELFFGEGSRLTVL.

The rearrangement joins TRBV6-5 to TRBJ1-4; D call uncertain. The CDR3 is made up of 14 amino acids. The germline gives CDR1 MNHEY, CDR2 SVGAGI. Trimming shortened V by 3 bases and J by 5 bases, and 10 bases separated the two germline ends. The CDR3 loop is CASSYGQKNEKLFF. CDR3 in DNA: TGTGCCAGCAGTTATGGGCAGAAAAATGAAAAACTGTTTTTT.

The chain uses TRBV28 and TRBJ2-5; 9 bases map to TRBD1. Unmatched junction bases numbered 9, after V lost 5 bases and J lost 5 bases. Germline lookup yields CDR1 MDHEN and CDR2 SYDVKM. This CDR3 comprises 15 residues. DNA of the CDR3: TGTGCCAGCAGTACCCCCGACAGGGGGTGGGAGACCCAGTACTTC. This translates into CASSTPDRGWETQYF.

This sequence joins TRBV6-1 and TRBJ2-1, with D possibly matching TRBD1 (6 bases). Germline lookup yields CDR1 MNHNS and CDR2 SASEGT. The CDR3 covers 12 residues. V lost 7 bases, J lost 10 bases, and 14 bases lay in between. CDR3 coding DNA: TGTGCCAGCAACCCTAACAGGGAGGAGCAGTTCTTC. Its protein is CASNPNREEQFF.

The chain combines TRBV5-1 with TRBJ2-3; the D gene is possibly TRBD1 (6 bases). The CDR3 totals 14 residues. Germline V gives CDR1 SGHRS, CDR2 YFSETQ. Trimming pared 0 bases from V and 1 base from J, leaving 6 bases between. Written as DNA, the CDR3 is TGCGCCAGCAGCTTGGGGACAGGCACAGATACGCAGTATTTT. Translating it yields CASSLGTGTDTQYF.

This clone was seen only a few times. The chain joins TRBV5-1 to TRBJ2-1; D might be TRBD2 (5 bases). The CDR3 covers 16 residues. The germline CDR1 and CDR2 sequences are SGHRS and YFSETQ. With 0 bases removed from V and 3 bases from J, the gap between germline ends came to 13 bases. CDR3 sequence reads: CASSLGLYGVYNEQFF. In DNA, the CDR3 is TGCGCCAGCAGCTTGGGGTTGTACGGGGTCTACAATGAGCAGTTCTTC.

The chain is built from TRBV10-3 and TRBJ1-2; 9 nucleotides match TRBD1. V was pared by 3 bases and J by 3 bases, with 5 bases of the junction left unmatched. This CDR3 is 15 amino acids long. In germline, CDR1 is ENHRY, CDR2 SYGVKD. CDR3 sequence: CAISDPWTGDYGYTF. For the CDR3, the DNA is TGTGCCATCAGTGACCCCTGGACAGGGGACTATGGCTACACCTTC.

V gene TRBV7-2 combines with J gene TRBJ2-7; D gene unclear. The germline V gene encodes CDR1 SGHTA and CDR2 FQGNSA. The CDR3 runs to 13 residues. The germline V and J ends were trimmed by 5 bases and 3 bases, with 11 bases remaining between them. The DNA for the CDR3 is TGTGCCAGCAGCCCTAATCGAGACTACGAGCAGTACTTC. Translated, it gives CASSPNRDYEQYF. Full variable domain (remainder filled in from reference TRBV7-2 and TRBJ2-7): GAGVSQSPSNKVTEKGKDVELRCDPISGHTALYWYRQSLGQGLEFLIYFQGNSAPDKSGLPSDRFSAERTGGSVSTLTIQRTQQEDSAVYLCASSPNRDYEQYFGPGTRLTVT.

The chain couples TRBV7-2 to TRBJ2-5; TRBD1 is a possible D gene (6 bases). Trimming removed 5 bases at V and 1 base at J, with 8 bases between. This CDR3 contains 13 residues. CDR1 and CDR2 from the germline V gene are SGHTA and FQGNSA. The CDR3 here is CASSPGVQETQYF. As DNA, the CDR3 is TGTGCCAGCAGCCCAGGGGTCCAAGAGACCCAGTACTTC. The entire variable domain, with the rest obtained from reference TRBV7-2 and TRBJ2-5, is as follows: GAGVSQSPSNKVTEKGKDVELRCDPISGHTALYWYRQSLGQGLEFLIYFQGNSAPDKSGLPSDRFSAERTGGSVSTLTIQRTQQEDSAVYLCASSPGVQETQYFGPGTRLLVL.

The chain is built from TRBV28 and TRBJ1-4, with 7 bases matching TRBD1. The CDR3 loop spans 19 amino acids. V was pared by 3 bases and J by 5 bases, with 18 bases of the junction left unmatched. CDR1 is MDHEN and CDR2 is SYDVKM in the germline V gene. The CDR3 loop is CASSFKVFSRDSRNEKLFF. CDR3 sequence (DNA): TGTGCCAGCAGTTTTAAGGTCTTCTCCCGGGACAGCCGGAATGAAAAACTGTTTTTT. Using reference TRBV28 and TRBJ1-4 for the parts outside the CDR3, the full variable domain is DVKVTQSSRYLVKRTGEKVFLECVQDMDHENMFWYRQDPGLGLRLIYFSYDVKMKEKGDIPEGYSVSREKKERFSLILESASTNQTSMYLCASSFKVFSRDSRNEKLFFGSGTQLSVL.

This clone has just one count. The V gene is TRBV11-2, the J gene TRBJ2-5; 10 nucleotides agree with TRBD2. The trim removed 3 bases at V and 1 base at J, leaving 2 bases unmatched. The CDR3 is 15 residues long. Germline CDR1 is SGHAT and CDR2 is FQNNGV. For the CDR3, the DNA is TGTGCCAGCAGCTTCGGACTAGCGGCCCAAGAGACCCAGTACTTC. The encoded protein is CASSFGLAAQETQYF.

The V call is TRBV9, the J call TRBJ2-3; 7 positions match TRBD2. Germline loops: CDR1 SGDLS, CDR2 YYNGEE. The trim removed 0 bases at V and 2 bases at J, leaving 6 bases unmatched. The CDR3 totals 16 residues. The CDR3 region is CASSVVSSGYTDTQYF. The CDR3 DNA is TGTGCCAGCAGCGTAGTGTCTAGCGGTTACACAGATACGCAGTATTTT.

This clone was picked up one time. This CDR3 is CASSIFRSPDEKLFF. CDR3 DNA sequence: TGTGCCAGCAGCATATTTCGGAGCCCCGATGAAAAACTGTTTTTT. The V call is TRBV6-5, the J call TRBJ1-4; the D is unclear. Germline lookup yields CDR1 MNHEY and CDR2 SVGAGI. Trimming stripped 6 bases from V and 6 bases from J, with 17 bases between. This CDR3 is built from 15 residues.

The chain's CDR3 is CASSYYASLAGRPAAQYF. The DNA of the CDR3 is TGTGCCAGCAGTTATTATGCGTCACTAGCGGGCCGACCGGCGGCGCAGTATTTT. The rearrangement joins TRBV28 to TRBJ2-3; 9 bases match TRBD2. Germline-derived CDR1 and CDR2 are MDHEN and SYDVKM. The CDR3 has 18 residues. V dropped 4 bases and J dropped 10; count of bases not matched to a gene: 21. The full variable domain, rest sourced from reference TRBV28 and TRBJ2-3, is DVKVTQSSRYLVKRTGEKVFLECVQDMDHENMFWYRQDPGLGLRLIYFSYDVKMKEKGDIPEGYSVSREKKERFSLILESASTNQTSMYLCASSYYASLAGRPAAQYFGPGTRLTVL.

The genes are TRBV10-3 and TRBJ2-5; a possible D gene is TRBD1 (6 bases). There are 13 residues in the CDR3. Between the trimmed V and J ends, which lost 2 bases and 2 bases, there was a span of 6 bases. Germline CDR1 and CDR2: ENHRY and SYGVKD. The CDR3 loop reads CAISEGQQETQYF. The CDR3 nucleotides read TGTGCCATCAGTGAGGGACAGCAAGAGACCCAGTACTTC.

The chain employs TRBV20-1 and TRBJ2-7, with D unclear. This CDR3 comprises 11 residues. V gave up 3 bases and J gave up 5 bases, with 8 bases separating them. Germline assignment: CDR1 DFQATT and CDR2 SNEGSKA (reference sequence). CDR3 nucleotide sequence: TGCAGTGCTAGTTCAGGCGACGAGCAGTACTTC. Protein product: CSASSGDEQYF.

V is TRBV7-2 and J is TRBJ1-2; 7 bases line up with TRBD1. Germline V CDR1 and CDR2: SGHTA, FQGNSA. J gave up 7 bases and V 1 base, and 3 bases lay outside the gene matches. This CDR3 has 13 residues. In DNA, the CDR3 is TGTGCCAGCAGCTTAGGACAGGGTGGTGGCTACACCTTC. Protein: CASSLGQGGGYTF.

The gene calls are TRBV7-2 and TRBJ2-3, with D unclear. V dropped 1 base and J dropped 4 bases, with 6 bases sitting between them. Germline V gene data show CDR1 as SGHTA and CDR2 as FQGNSA. CDR3 size: 13 residues. The CDR3: CASSLVLSDTQYF. The CDR3 coding sequence is TGTGCCAGCAGCTTAGTGCTATCAGATACGCAGTATTTT.

This chain uses TRBV5-6 with TRBJ2-1, with unresolved D. Trimming shortened V by 2 bases and J by 2 bases, and 5 bases separated the two germline ends. From germline, CDR1 is SGHDT and CDR2 YYEEEE. This CDR3 region has 13 residues. CDR3 in DNA: TGTGCCAGCAGCTTCGAGCCCTACAATGAGCAGTTCTTC. It encodes CASSFEPYNEQFF.

The J gene is TRBJ2-3, the V gene TRBV4-3; D is ambiguous. Trimming removed 3 bases at V and 4 bases at J, with 17 bases between. The CDR3 sequence is 16 residues long. The germline gives CDR1 LGHNA, CDR2 YSLEER. This chain's CDR3 is CASSHIILGGADTQYF. The DNA of the CDR3 is TGCGCCAGCAGCCACATCATATTGGGTGGGGCAGATACGCAGTATTTT.

This rearrangement joins TRBV7-9 to TRBJ1-1; no clear D. The germline V gene has CDR1 SEHNR and CDR2 FQNEAQ (reference sequence). CDR3 length equals 12 residues. Trimming removed 1 base from V and 0 bases from J, with 0 bases in between. CDR3 DNA: TGTGCCAGCAGCTTAGTGAACACTGAAGCTTTCTTT. This gives the protein CASSLVNTEAFF.

This chain connects TRBV7-2 to TRBJ2-5; no clear D. With 4 bases removed from V and 4 bases from J, the gap between germline ends came to 10 bases. CDR1 SGHTA and CDR2 FQGNSA come from the germline V gene. The CDR3 has 13 amino acids. The DNA for the CDR3 is TGTGCCAGCAGCTCCGAGTCGTTAGAGACCCAGTACTTC. This sequence encodes CASSSESLETQYF.

This chain connects TRBV5-8 to TRBJ1-5; D is unclear. The CDR3 spans 14 residues. V lost 4 bases and J lost 3, with 11 bases in between. The germline V gene encodes CDR1 SGHTS and CDR2 YDEGEE. CDR3 sequence (DNA): TGTGCCAGCAGCCCACGGGATTCCAATCAGCCCCAGCATTTT. This gives the protein CASSPRDSNQPQHF. The full variable domain, with the rest looked up from reference TRBV5-8 and TRBJ1-5, is EAGVTQSPTHLIKTRGQQATLRCSPISGHTSVYWYQQALGLGLQFLLWYDEGEERNRGNFPPRFSGRQFPNYSSELNVNALELEDSALYLCASSPRDSNQPQHFGDGTRLSIL.

The chain couples TRBV9 to TRBJ1-4; D gene ambiguous. Germline V lookup: CDR1 SGDLS, CDR2 YYNGEE. V was clipped by 3 bases and J by 7 bases, with 13 bases between them. This CDR3 has 14 residues. The CDR3 region has the DNA TGTGCCAGCAGCGCATTCGTACGGGGTGAAAAACTGTTTTTT. Translation: CASSAFVRGEKLFF.

This clone was picked up one time. V gene TRBV7-3 combines with J gene TRBJ1-1; 7 bases agree with TRBD1. There are 16 residues in the CDR3. With V trimmed by 4 bases and J by 2 bases, 10 bases remained unmatched. CDR1 SGHTA and CDR2 FQGTGA come from the germline V gene. The DNA for the CDR3 is TGTGCCAGCAGCTCCGGTGAACAGGGGTTTAACACTGAAGCTTTCTTT. This translates into CASSSGEQGFNTEAFF. Drawing the rest from reference TRBV7-3 and TRBJ1-1, the complete variable domain is GAGVSQTPSNKVTEKGKYVELRCDPISGHTALYWYRQSLGQGPEFLIYFQGTGAADDSGLPNDRFFAVRPEGSVSTLKIQRTERGDSAVYLCASSSGEQGFNTEAFFGQGTRLTVV.

The chain uses TRBV7-9 and TRBJ2-7; 11 bases fit TRBD2. CDR1 is SEHNR and CDR2 is FQNEAQ in the germline V gene (reference sequence). The CDR3 consists of 18 residues. With 5 bases clipped from V and 3 bases from J, the junction kept 15 bases outside the gene matches. CDR3: CASSRYISSGTSGYEQYF. The DNA for the CDR3 is TGTGCCAGCAGCCGTTACATCTCCTCCGGGACTAGCGGCTACGAGCAGTACTTC.

V is TRBV6-6 and J is TRBJ2-7; no clear D gene. The CDR3 length is 14 residues. V lost 2 bases, J lost 4 bases, and 12 bases lay in between. Germline assignment: CDR1 MNHNY and CDR2 SVGAGI (reference sequence). DNA of the CDR3: TGTGCCAGCAGTTACGAAAAACGGAGATACGAGCAGTACTTC. Amino acid sequence: CASSYEKRRYEQYF.

The V call is TRBV9, the J call TRBJ2-6; no definite D call. The V end was cut by 4 bases, the J end by 0 bases, with 8 bases between. From germline, CDR1 is SGDLS and CDR2 YYNGEE. There are 15 residues in the CDR3. Written as DNA, the CDR3 is TGTGCCAGCAGCACCTGGGGCTCTGGGGCCAACGTCCTGACTTTC. This translates into CASSTWGSGANVLTF. The full variable domain, with the rest looked up from reference TRBV9 and TRBJ2-6, is DSGVTQTPKHLITATGQRVTLRCSPRSGDLSVYWYQQSLDQGLQFLIQYYNGEERAKGNILERFSAQQFPDLHSELNLSSLELGDSALYFCASSTWGSGANVLTFGAGSRLTVL.